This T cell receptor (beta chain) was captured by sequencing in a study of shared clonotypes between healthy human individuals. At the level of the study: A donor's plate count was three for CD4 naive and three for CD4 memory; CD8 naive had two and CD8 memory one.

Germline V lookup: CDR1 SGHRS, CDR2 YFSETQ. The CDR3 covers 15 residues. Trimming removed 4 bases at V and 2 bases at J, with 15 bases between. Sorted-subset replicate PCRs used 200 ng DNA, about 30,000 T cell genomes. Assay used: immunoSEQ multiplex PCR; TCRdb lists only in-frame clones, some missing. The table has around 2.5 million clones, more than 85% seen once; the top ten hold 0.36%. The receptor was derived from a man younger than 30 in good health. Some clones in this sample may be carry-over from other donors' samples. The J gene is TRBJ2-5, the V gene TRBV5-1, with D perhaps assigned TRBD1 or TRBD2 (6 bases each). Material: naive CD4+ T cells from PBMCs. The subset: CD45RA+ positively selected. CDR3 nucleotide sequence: TGCGCCAGCAGCGGGGGGCCTCTCGGGCAAGAGACCCAGTACTTC. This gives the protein CASSGGPLGQETQYF. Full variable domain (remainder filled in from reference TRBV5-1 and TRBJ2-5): KAGVTQTPRYLIKTRGQQVTLSCSPISGHRSVSWYQQTPGQGLQFLFEYFSETQRNKGNFPGRFSGRQFSNSRSEMNVSTLELGDSALYLCASSGGPLGQETQYFGPGTRLLVL.